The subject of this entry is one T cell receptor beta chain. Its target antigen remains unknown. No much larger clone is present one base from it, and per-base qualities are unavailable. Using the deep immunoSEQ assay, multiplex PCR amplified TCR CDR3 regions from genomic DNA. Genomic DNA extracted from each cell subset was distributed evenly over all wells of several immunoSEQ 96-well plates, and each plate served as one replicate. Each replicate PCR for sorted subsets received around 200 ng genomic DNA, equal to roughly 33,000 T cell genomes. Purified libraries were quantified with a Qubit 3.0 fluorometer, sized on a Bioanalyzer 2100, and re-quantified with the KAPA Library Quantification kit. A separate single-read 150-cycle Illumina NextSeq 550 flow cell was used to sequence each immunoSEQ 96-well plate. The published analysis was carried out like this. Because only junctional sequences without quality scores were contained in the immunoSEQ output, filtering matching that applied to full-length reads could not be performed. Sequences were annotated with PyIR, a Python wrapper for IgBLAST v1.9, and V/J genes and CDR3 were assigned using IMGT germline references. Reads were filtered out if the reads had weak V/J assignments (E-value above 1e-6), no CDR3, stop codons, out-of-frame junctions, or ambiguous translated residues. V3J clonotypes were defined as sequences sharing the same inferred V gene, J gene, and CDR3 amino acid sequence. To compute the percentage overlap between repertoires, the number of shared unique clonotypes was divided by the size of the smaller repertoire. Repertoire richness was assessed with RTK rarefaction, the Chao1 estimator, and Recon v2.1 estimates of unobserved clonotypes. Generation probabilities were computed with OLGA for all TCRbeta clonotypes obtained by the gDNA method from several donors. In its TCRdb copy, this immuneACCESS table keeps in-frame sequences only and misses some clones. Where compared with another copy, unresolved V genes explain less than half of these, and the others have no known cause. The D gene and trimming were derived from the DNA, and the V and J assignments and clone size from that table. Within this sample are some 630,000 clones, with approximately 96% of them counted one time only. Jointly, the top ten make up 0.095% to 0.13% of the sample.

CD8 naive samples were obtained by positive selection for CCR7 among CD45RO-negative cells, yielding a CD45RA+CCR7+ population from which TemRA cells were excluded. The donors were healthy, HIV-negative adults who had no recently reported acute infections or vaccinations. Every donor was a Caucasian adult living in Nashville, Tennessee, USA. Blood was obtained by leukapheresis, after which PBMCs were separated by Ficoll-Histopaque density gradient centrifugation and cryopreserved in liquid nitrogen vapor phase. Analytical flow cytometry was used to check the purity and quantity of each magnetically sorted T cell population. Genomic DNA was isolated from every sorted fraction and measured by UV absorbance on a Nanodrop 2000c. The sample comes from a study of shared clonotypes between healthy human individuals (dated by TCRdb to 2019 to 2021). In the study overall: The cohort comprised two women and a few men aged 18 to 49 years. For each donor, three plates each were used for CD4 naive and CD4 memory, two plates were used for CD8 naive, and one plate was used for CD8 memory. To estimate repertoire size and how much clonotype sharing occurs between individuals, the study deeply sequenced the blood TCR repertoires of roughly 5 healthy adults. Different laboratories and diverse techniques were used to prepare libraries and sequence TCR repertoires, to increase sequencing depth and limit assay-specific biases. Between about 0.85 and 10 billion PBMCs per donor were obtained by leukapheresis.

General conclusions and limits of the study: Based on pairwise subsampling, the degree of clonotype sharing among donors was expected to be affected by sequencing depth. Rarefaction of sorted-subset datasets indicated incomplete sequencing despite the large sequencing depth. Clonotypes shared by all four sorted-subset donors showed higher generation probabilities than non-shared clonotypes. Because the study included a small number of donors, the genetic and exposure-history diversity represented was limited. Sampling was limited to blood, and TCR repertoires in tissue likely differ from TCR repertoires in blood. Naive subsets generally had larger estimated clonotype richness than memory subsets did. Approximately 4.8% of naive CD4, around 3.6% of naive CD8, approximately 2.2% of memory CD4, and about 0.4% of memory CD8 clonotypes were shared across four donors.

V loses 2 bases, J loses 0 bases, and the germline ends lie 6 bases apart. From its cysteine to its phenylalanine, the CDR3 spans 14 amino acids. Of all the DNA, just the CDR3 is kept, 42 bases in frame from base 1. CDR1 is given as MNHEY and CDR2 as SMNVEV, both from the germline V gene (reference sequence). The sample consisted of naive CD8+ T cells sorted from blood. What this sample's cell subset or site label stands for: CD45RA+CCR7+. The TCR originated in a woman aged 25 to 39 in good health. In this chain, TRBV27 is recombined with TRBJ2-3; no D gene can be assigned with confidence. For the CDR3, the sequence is CASSLAPSTDTQYF. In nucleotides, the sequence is TGTGCCAGCAGTTTAGCTCCTAGCACAGATACGCAGTATTTT.